This TCR beta chain was retrieved from a study of blood T cell repertoires in COVID-19. In the study overall: The United States, Italy and Spain provided the acute and convalescent COVID-19 samples.

Generated by immunoSEQ multiplex PCR, the TCRdb table keeps only in-frame clones and is missing some. The sample contains roughly 69,000 clones, 65% to 85% of which appear only once. CDR1 and CDR2 from the germline V gene are SGHNT and YENEEA. V dropped 5 bases and J dropped 7; count of bases not matched to a gene: 8. The CDR3 is 15 residues long. The origin of this receptor is a woman in her thirties or forties with acute COVID-19. Specimen: PBMCs or T cells enriched from blood (not recorded which). This sequence joins TRBV11-3 and TRBJ2-2; 9 bases align to TRBD1. CDR3 sequence: CASSPRGQGDGELFF. DNA for the CDR3: TGTGCCAGCAGCCCCCGGGGACAGGGTGACGGGGAGCTGTTTTTT.